The present TCR beta chain was sequenced within a study of shared clonotypes between healthy human individuals. Profiling relied on immunoSEQ multiplex PCR, and the TCRdb table lists in-frame clones only, not all of them. The sample lists 190,000 or so clones; approximately 61% were seen once. This clone was seen a few times. The CDR3 is 13 residues long. Trimming stripped 4 bases from V and 2 bases from J, with 8 bases between. Per germline, CDR1 KGHSH and CDR2 LQKENI. The receptor was derived from a young man in good health. The rearrangement links TRBV18 to TRBJ1-1; D is uncertain. Material for sequencing was memory CD4+ T cells sorted from blood. Subset here: CD45RA-negative fraction. The CDR3 nucleotides are TGTGCCAGCTCACAAGGGATCAACACTGAAGCTTTCTTT. Translating it yields CASSQGINTEAFF.